Sequencing of this T cell receptor beta chain was carried out in a study of T cells in Graves' hyperthyroidism and ophthalmopathy. Study outcomes and limitations: A model of 13 V-J features distinguished ophthalmopathy from stable hyperthyroidism.

Template material for amplifying TCR beta CDR3 regions consisted of RNA transcripts. Using the HTBI primer set, a first-round RT-PCR was run on the TCR CDR3. TCRdb reanalysed the multiplex PCR reads using MiXCR and keeps one entry per CDR3 protein. The sample holds some 690,000 distinct CDR3 sequences, around 15% seen once. This clonotype occurred once. Its antigen is not identified. For the diagnoses, clinical symptoms, serum thyroxine and TRAb, thyroid ultrasound and orbital computed tomography were used. PBMCs were derived from about 10 ml fresh peripheral blood. The material sequenced was blood. This sequence was found in a man in his forties or fifties with Graves' hyperthyroidism.

CDR3 protein: CASRGIQGYTGELFF. In DNA, the CDR3 is TGTGCCAGCAGGGGGATTCAGGGGTACACCGGGGAGCTGTTTTTT. The rearrangement links TRBV2 to TRBJ2-2; possible D gene TRBD1, 6 bases. Between the trimmed V and J ends, which lost 6 bases and 3 bases, there was a span of 14 bases. There are 15 residues in the CDR3. The germline V gene encodes CDR1 SNHLY and CDR2 FYNNEI.